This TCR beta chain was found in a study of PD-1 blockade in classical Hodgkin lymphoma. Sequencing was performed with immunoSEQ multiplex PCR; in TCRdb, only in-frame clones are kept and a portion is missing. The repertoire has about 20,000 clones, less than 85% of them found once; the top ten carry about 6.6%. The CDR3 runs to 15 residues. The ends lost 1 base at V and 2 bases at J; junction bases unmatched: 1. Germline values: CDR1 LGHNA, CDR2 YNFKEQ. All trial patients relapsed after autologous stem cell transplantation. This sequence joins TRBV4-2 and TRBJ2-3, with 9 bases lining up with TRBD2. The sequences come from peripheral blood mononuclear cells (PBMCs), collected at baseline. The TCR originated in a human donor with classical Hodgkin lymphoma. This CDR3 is CASSQGLADTDTQYF. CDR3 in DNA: TGTGCCAGCAGCCAAGGACTAGCGGACACAGATACGCAGTATTTT.